Below, 16 T cell receptor beta chains from the same sample are listed, as sequenced in a study of T-cell reconstitution after alpha-beta-depleted transplantation in children. As it was prepared, the TCRbeta library received unique molecular identifiers. MiXCR, applied by TCRdb to the PCR reads, yields one record per CDR3 protein. The sample carries over 70,000 distinct CDR3 sequences, 7% to 10% recorded once. This sample comprised PBMCs from the stem cell graft donor, obtained from the stem cell graft. The receptors come from a human donor who donated a stem cell graft to a child with congenital amegakaryocytic thrombocytopenia.

This clonotype was recorded many times. CDR3 protein: CSVERGGTDTQYF. DNA for the CDR3: TGCAGCGTTGAGAGGGGAGGCACAGATACGCAGTATTTT. The V call is TRBV29-1, the J call TRBJ2-3; the D call may be TRBD1 or TRBD2 (5 bases each). Germline lookup yields CDR1 SQVTM and CDR2 ANQGSEA. There are 13 residues in the CDR3. Trimming pared 3 bases from V and 1 base from J, leaving 8 bases between.

This clonotype was counted a few times. The V and J genes are TRBV3-1 and TRBJ2-1; 12 bases are shared with TRBD2. Germline assignment: CDR1 LGHDT and CDR2 YNNKEL (reference sequence). With 0 bases clipped from V and 7 bases from J, the junction kept 10 bases outside the gene matches. This CDR3 region has 18 residues. The CDR3 coding sequence is TGTGCCAGCAGCCAAGATCTGACTAGCGGGGGACGGGGGAATGAGCAGTTCTTC. It is translated as CASSQDLTSGGRGNEQFF.

The table lists this clonotype with many counts. This sequence joins TRBV25-1 and TRBJ1-2, with a weak D call TRBD1 (6 bases). The CDR3 runs 11 residues. Germline CDR1 reads MGHDK; CDR2 reads SYGVNS. V was shortened by 6 bases and J by 13 bases, with 15 bases between the two germline ends. In DNA, the CDR3 is TGTGCCAGCAGCGGGCCGGGGGCGGGCACCTTC. Translated: CASSGPGAGTF.

In its sample, this clonotype ranks as medium-sized (0.01 to 0.1%). The chain couples TRBV12-3 or TRBV12-4 to TRBJ2-7; D uncertain. CDR3 length: 15 amino acids. Trimming pared 2 bases from V and 5 bases from J, leaving 16 bases between. The CDR3 DNA reads as TGTGCCAGCAGTTTAAGAACCAGTGTGATCCACGAGCAGTACTTC. Amino acids: CASSLRTSVIHEQYF.

This clonotype was picked up many times. This sequence joins TRBV6-5 and TRBJ2-5; perhaps D is TRBD1 or TRBD2 (6 bases each). Germline assignment: CDR1 MNHEY and CDR2 SVGAGI. Trimming took 7 bases from V and 5 from J, leaving 23 bases between them. The CDR3 runs 16 residues. In DNA, the CDR3 is TGTGCCAGCACCCTTACGGAGCCCGGGGGCAAGGAGACCCAGTACTTC. This translates into CASTLTEPGGKETQYF.

In regard to this clonotype: An end of the junction does not agree with germline; a read error may underlie this. This sequence joins TRBV29-1 and TRBJ2-3; D remains ambiguous. There are 12 residues in the CDR3. Looked up from germline, CDR1 is SQVTM and CDR2 is ANQGSEA. The CDR3 is CSVHRVTDTQYF. The CDR3 DNA reads TGCAGCGTTCACCGGGTCACAGATACGCAGTATTTC.

This clonotype was detected ten times or more. This rearrangement joins TRBV7-9 to TRBJ2-2; no definite D call. Germline loops: CDR1 SEHNR, CDR2 FQNEAQ (reference sequence). The V gene lost 7 bases and the J gene lost 1 base, with 7 bases spanning the gap. The CDR3 covers 13 residues. The CDR3 protein is CASNIMNTGELFF. CDR3 DNA sequence: TGTGCCAGCAACATCATGAACACCGGGGAGCTGTTTTTT. Based on the CDR3 plus reference TRBV7-9 and TRBJ2-2, the full variable domain is DTGVSQNPRHKITKRGQNVTFRCDPISEHNRLYWYRQTLGQGPEFLTYFQNEAQLEKSRLLSDRFSAERPKGSFSTLEIQRTEQGDSAMYLCASNIMNTGELFFGEGSRLTVL.

This clonotype came up many times. This sequence joins TRBV29-1 and TRBJ1-1; D remains unclear. The V and J ends lost 7 bases and 6 bases respectively, with 15 bases between them. CDR1 and CDR2 from the germline V gene are SQVTM and ANQGSEA. This CDR3 has 12 amino acids. As DNA, the CDR3 is TGCAGCGGGGCGGCGGCTGTGGCTGAAGCTTTCTTT. Its translation: CSGAAAVAEAFF.

J is TRBJ2-6 and V is TRBV20-1; no reliable D call. Deletions cut 3 bases from V and 4 bases from J, with 10 bases between. This CDR3 has 14 amino acids. Per germline, CDR1 DFQATT and CDR2 SNEGSKA (reference sequence). DNA of the CDR3: TGCAGTGCTAGTTCTGGTCTGGGGGCCAACGTCCTGACTTTC. It is translated as CSASSGLGANVLTF.

Ten or more counts support this clonotype. The rearrangement joins TRBV18 to TRBJ2-7, with D tentatively TRBD2 (6 bases). The V and J ends lost 6 bases and 5 bases respectively, with 17 bases between them. Germline V CDR1 and CDR2: KGHSH, LQKENI. This CDR3 is built from 14 residues. CDR3 coding DNA: TGTGCCAGCTCCCCCAATGGGGGGAACGACGAGCAGTACTTC. The encoded protein is CASSPNGGNDEQYF.

This clonotype was counted many times. The chain carries TRBV5-6 and TRBJ1-6, with D uncertain. Germline CDR1 reads SGHDT; CDR2 reads YYEEEE. CDR3 length: 14 amino acids. The ends were cut back, 0 bases at V and 6 bases at J, with 7 bases in the middle. Written as DNA, the CDR3 is TGTGCCAGCAGCTTGGTCGGCCCTAATTCACCCCTCCACTTT. It translates to CASSLVGPNSPLHF.

This clonotype was recorded many times. The chain combines TRBV20-1 with TRBJ1-1; no clear D gene. Looked up from germline, CDR1 is DFQATT and CDR2 is SNEGSKA (reference sequence). V lost 3 bases, J lost 3 bases, and 17 bases lay in between. The CDR3 is made up of 15 amino acids. The CDR3: CSARPEVLIDTEAFF. For the CDR3, the DNA is TGCAGTGCTAGGCCCGAGGTTCTTATAGACACTGAAGCTTTCTTT.

This clonotype was detected ten times or more. At one end the junction does not follow the germline gene, possibly because of a read error. The chain uses TRBV29-1 and TRBJ2-1, with 10 bases lining up with TRBD2. Germline V lookup: CDR1 SQVTM, CDR2 ANQGSEA. The CDR3 is 14 amino acids. CDR3 region: CSVGTGLAKDGEVF. The DNA for the CDR3 is TGCAGCGTGGGGACGGGACTAGCGAAAGACGGGGAGGTCTTC.

The table lists this clonotype with many counts. The chain couples TRBV10-3 to TRBJ1-2, with D tentatively TRBD1 (5 bases). CDR3 length: 14 amino acids. CDR1 ENHRY and CDR2 SYGVKD come from the germline V gene. Deletions cut 2 bases from V and 5 bases from J, with 12 bases between. The DNA for the CDR3 is TGTGCCATCAGTGAGGGGGGAATAATTTATGGCTACACCTTC. Translation: CAISEGGIIYGYTF.

This clonotype was observed many times. This chain links TRBV20-1 with TRBJ2-7, with 7 bases lining up with TRBD1. CDR3 size: 11 residues. Germline CDR1 reads DFQATT; CDR2 reads SNEGSKA (reference sequence). J lost 3 bases, V lost 6 bases, and 2 bases had no gene match. The CDR3 coding sequence is TGCAGTGCACGACAGGGCTACGAGCAGTACTTC. Residues: CSARQGYEQYF.

In this sample, this clonotype turned up many times. The chain is built from TRBV5-6 and TRBJ1-2, with D possibly TRBD1 on 5 matching bases. CDR3 length equals 16 residues. The V and J ends lost 2 bases and 4 bases respectively, with 18 bases between them. The germline V gene encodes CDR1 SGHDT and CDR2 YYEEEE. The CDR3 loop reads CASSFTGAGQAYGYTF. CDR3 DNA: TGTGCCAGCAGCTTTACTGGGGCAGGCCAAGCCTATGGCTACACCTTC. Drawing the rest from reference TRBV5-6 and TRBJ1-2, the complete variable domain is DAGVTQSPTHLIKTRGQQVTLRCSPKSGHDTVSWYQQALGQGPQFIFQYYEEEERQRGNFPDRFSGHQFPNYSSELNVNALLLGDSALYLCASSFTGAGQAYGYTFGSGTRLTVV.